Following are 16 T cell receptor beta chains from one sample sequenced in a study of shared clonotypes between healthy human individuals. This table comes from immunoSEQ multiplex PCR, and its TCRdb copy is limited to in-frame clones, with some not included. The sample includes 100,000 or so clones, roughly 45% of them seen just once. The sequenced sample was PBMCs. These receptors all come from a woman aged 40 to 49 in good health. Some clones in this sample may be carry-over from other donors' samples.

V usage is TRBV28 and J usage is TRBJ2-7; TRBD1 matches 8 bases. V dropped 6 bases and J dropped 4; count of bases not matched to a gene: 8. From germline, CDR1 is MDHEN and CDR2 SYDVKM. There are 14 residues in the CDR3. Written as DNA, the CDR3 is TGTGCCAGCAGGACCGGGACAGGAGCTTACGAGCAGTACTTC. Residues: CASRTGTGAYEQYF.

This clone was detected many times. The chain carries TRBV27 and TRBJ2-7; D is perhaps TRBD2 (5 bases). This CDR3 has 13 residues. Trimming cost V 0 bases and J 2 bases, with 5 bases left between them. CDR1 is MNHEY, CDR2 SMNVEV, per germline (reference sequence). The DNA for the CDR3 is TGTGCCAGCAGTTTATCAGCGGCCTACGAGCAGTACTTC. Its translation is CASSLSAAYEQYF.

This clone was counted a few times. This sequence joins TRBV28 and TRBJ1-3; D uncertain. CDR3 length equals 14 residues. The V end lost 6 bases, the J end lost 0 bases, and 9 bases lay between the germline ends. Germline loops: CDR1 MDHEN, CDR2 SYDVKM. CDR3 loop: CASSLDNSGNTIYF. The CDR3 DNA sequence: TGTGCCAGCAGCCTAGACAACTCTGGAAACACCATATATTTT.

In this sample, this clone turned up once. The chain links TRBV27 to TRBJ2-3; 8 bases are a match to TRBD2. The CDR3 is 15 amino acids. The V and J ends lost 6 bases and 0 bases, in that order; junction bases with no gene match: 5. Germline values: CDR1 MNHEY, CDR2 SMNVEV (reference sequence). The CDR3, as DNA: TGTGCCAGCAGAACTAGCGGATCTAGCACAGATACGCAGTATTTT. Translating it yields CASRTSGSSTDTQYF.

The chain uses TRBV7-8 and TRBJ2-7; a possible D gene is TRBD2 (5 bases). The CDR3 totals 13 residues. The V and J ends lost 2 bases and 3 bases respectively, with 8 bases between them. Germline lookup yields CDR1 SGHVS and CDR2 FQNEAQ. The CDR3: CASSLLGSYEQYF. In DNA, the CDR3 is TGTGCCAGCAGCTTACTAGGGAGCTACGAGCAGTACTTC.

This clone has just a few counts. The CDR3 DNA reads TGTGCCAGCTGGGCCCTTAGGGAGCAGTACTTC. Residues: CASWALREQYF. The chain has TRBV2 and TRBJ2-7; D is ambiguous. Germline V gene sequence: CDR1 SNHLY, CDR2 FYNNEI. Trimming left V 8 bases short and J 7 bases short, with 12 bases between. The CDR3 covers 11 residues.

The CDR3 sequence: CASSPRPGGSSGNTIYF. The CDR3 DNA follows: TGTGCCAGCAGCCCGCGCCCAGGGGGCTCCTCTGGAAACACCATATATTTT. The gene calls are TRBV9 and TRBJ1-3, with 8 positions matching TRBD1. The CDR3 is made up of 17 amino acids. J was trimmed by 0 bases and V by 4 bases; bases with no gene match: 9. In germline, CDR1 is SGDLS, CDR2 YYNGEE. The full variable domain, rest sourced from reference TRBV9 and TRBJ1-3, is DSGVTQTPKHLITATGQRVTLRCSPRSGDLSVYWYQQSLDQGLQFLIQYYNGEERAKGNILERFSAQQFPDLHSELNLSSLELGDSALYFCASSPRPGGSSGNTIYFGEGSWLTVV.

Regarding this clone: A far larger clone is only one base removed, so a read error is likely. The V call is TRBV5-1, the J call TRBJ2-5, with TRBD1 matching 7 bases. Per germline, CDR1 SGHRS and CDR2 YFSETQ. The CDR3 loop spans 16 amino acids. The CDR3 DNA reads as TGCGCCAGCAGCTTGGACGTGACAGGGATCCAAGAGACCCGGTACTTC. Amino acid sequence: CASSLDVTGIQETRYF.

This sequence joins TRBV29-1 and TRBJ2-5; D is ambiguous. The CDR3 totals 13 residues. Trimming stripped 4 bases from V and 5 bases from J, with 14 bases between. CDR1 is SQVTM, CDR2 ANQGSEA, per germline. This chain's CDR3 is CSVVGQRSETQYF. The CDR3 coding sequence is TGCAGCGTTGTAGGGCAGAGGTCGGAGACCCAGTACTTC.

In this sample, this clone turned up many times. The V gene is TRBV27, the J gene TRBJ2-1; TRBD2 is a possible D gene (5 bases). Germline values: CDR1 MNHEY, CDR2 SMNVEV (reference sequence). Trimming pared 3 bases from V and 7 bases from J, leaving 13 bases between. The CDR3 length is 14 residues. In DNA form, the CDR3 reads TGTGCCAGCAGTTTGCTAGCCCTAGGGAATGAGCAGTTCTTC. Its translation: CASSLLALGNEQFF.

As to this clone: At one boundary the junction diverges from the germline segment, which might be a read error. The CDR3: CAGSLQGTGFYEQYF. CDR3 DNA: TGTGCCGGCTCTCTCCAGGGGACAGGGTTTTACGAGCAGTACTTC. The chain uses TRBV18 and TRBJ2-7; 9 nucleotides agree with TRBD1. CDR1 is KGHSH, CDR2 LQKENI, per germline. The CDR3 contains 15 residues.

In this sample, this clone turned up a few times. The gene calls are TRBV15 and TRBJ1-6; D remains ambiguous. V was clipped by 1 base and J by 5 bases, with 9 bases between them. The CDR3 runs to 15 residues. Germline-derived CDR1 and CDR2 are LNHNV and YYDKDF (reference sequence). The CDR3 spells CATSRGGYDNSPLHF. DNA for the CDR3: TGTGCCACCAGCAGAGGAGGTTACGATAATTCACCCCTCCACTTT. The complete variable domain, with remaining parts taken from reference TRBV15 and TRBJ1-6, reads DAMVIQNPRYQVTQFGKPVTLSCSQTLNHNVMYWYQQKSSQAPKLLFHYYDKDFNNEADTPDNFQSRRPNTSFCFLDIRSPGLGDTAMYLCATSRGGYDNSPLHFGNGTRLTVT.

The V gene is TRBV9, the J gene TRBJ2-5; D unclear. Trimming shortened V by 4 bases and J by 5 bases, and 18 bases separated the two germline ends. Germline V lookup: CDR1 SGDLS, CDR2 YYNGEE. The CDR3 sequence is 15 residues long. CDR3 DNA: TGTGCCAGCAGCCCTCGAGGAGAGTTCGGGGAGACCCAGTACTTC. Its protein product is CASSPRGEFGETQYF.

This clone has a count of ten or more. The chain joins TRBV2 to TRBJ2-5; D possibly uses TRBD1 or TRBD2 (5 bases each). TRBJ2-7 matches the DNA end more closely, so the J call is doubtful. Per the germline V gene, CDR1 is SNHLY and CDR2 is FYNNEI. The CDR3 spans 13 residues. Here the CDR3 DNA reads TGTGCCACGTTCGGGACGCCAGAGTACGAGCAGTACTTC. As protein: CATFGTPEYEQYF.

This clone was picked up a small number of times. The chain couples TRBV29-1 to TRBJ2-1, with TRBD2 identical over 7 bases. V dropped 7 bases and J dropped 8; count of bases not matched to a gene: 17. This CDR3 has 15 residues. Per germline, CDR1 SQVTM and CDR2 ANQGSEA. The CDR3 coding sequence is TGCAGCGCAACTCCGGGACTAAGGGCTAGGGATGAGCAGTTCTTC. Translated: CSATPGLRARDEQFF.

For this clone: One end of the junction fails to match germline, which may point to a read error. The chain joins TRBV5-4 to TRBJ2-3, with 12 bases fitting TRBD1. The germline V gene has CDR1 SGHNT and CDR2 YYREEE (reference sequence). The CDR3 length is 15 residues. CDR3 amino acids: CASSQDGTGGMTQYF. CDR3 coding DNA: TGCGCCAGCAGCCAAGATGGGACAGGGGGCATGACGCAGTATTTT.